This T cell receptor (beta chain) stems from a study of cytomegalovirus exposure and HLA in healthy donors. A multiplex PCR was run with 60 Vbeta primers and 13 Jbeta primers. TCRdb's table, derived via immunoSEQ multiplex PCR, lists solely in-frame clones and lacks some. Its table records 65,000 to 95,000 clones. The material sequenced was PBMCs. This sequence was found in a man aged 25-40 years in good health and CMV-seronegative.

In DNA form, the CDR3 reads TGTGCCAGCAGTCCCGGGACAGGGCTCACAGATACGCAGTATTTT. This sequence encodes CASSPGTGLTDTQYF. This chain connects TRBV2 to TRBJ2-3, with 9 bases aligning to TRBD1. J gave up 2 bases and V 5 bases, and 5 bases lay outside the gene matches. This CDR3 contains 15 residues. Germline loops: CDR1 SNHLY, CDR2 FYNNEI.